This T cell receptor beta chain was recovered during a study of CD8+CD57+ T cells in acquired aplastic anemia. Germline loops: CDR1 MGHRA, CDR2 YSYEKL. Trimming removed 8 bases from V and 0 bases from J; junction bases left unmatched: 8. There are 15 residues in the CDR3. This clonotype was observed a handful of times. Antigen: not known. Study outcomes and limitations: Patients and controls shared twenty-nine CD8+ CDR3 sequences.

The study profiled TCR beta VDJ and CDR3 using genomic DNA as template. One entry per CDR3 protein, called by TCRdb with MiXCR from the reads. Of about 160,000 distinct CDR3 sequences in the sample, approximately 44% are singletons; the top ten hold about 1.1%. The V gene is TRBV4-1, the J gene TRBJ2-3; the match to TRBD1 covers 7 bases. The receptor comes from a human donor in good health. The sample taken for sequencing was sorted CD4+, CD8+, or CD8+CD57+ T cells (not recorded which) from PBMCs. The CDR3 here is CASWGQFSSTDTQYF. DNA for the CDR3: TGCGCCAGCTGGGGACAGTTTTCTAGCACAGATACGCAGTATTTT.